These 24 T cell receptor beta chains came from one sample sequenced in a study of blood T cell repertoires in COVID-19. TCRdb's table, derived via immunoSEQ multiplex PCR, lists solely in-frame clones and lacks some. Among about 280,000 clones listed, 83% were seen once. The specimen was peripheral blood. These receptors originate from a woman between 50 and 59 years old who had recovered from COVID-19.

The chain employs TRBV20-1 and TRBJ1-1; D might be TRBD1 (6 bases). Germline CDR1 and CDR2: DFQATT and SNEGSKA (reference sequence). The V and J ends lost 3 bases and 6 bases respectively, with 23 bases between them. The CDR3 contains 16 residues. CDR3 sequence: CSASEEVAGAMAEAFF. The CDR3 nucleotides are TGCAGTGCTAGTGAGGAGGTTGCAGGGGCTATGGCTGAAGCTTTCTTT.

The chain couples TRBV5-6 to TRBJ1-4, with 8 bases aligning to TRBD1. This CDR3 has 14 amino acids. V lost 7 bases and J lost 7; bases outside the gene matches: 9. The V gene's germline CDR1 is SGHDT and CDR2 YYEEEE. The CDR3 nucleotides read TGTGCCAGCGGACAGGGAGCCAGGGGTGAAAAACTGTTTTTT. This sequence encodes CASGQGARGEKLFF. The complete variable domain, with remaining parts taken from reference TRBV5-6 and TRBJ1-4, reads DAGVTQSPTHLIKTRGQQVTLRCSPKSGHDTVSWYQQALGQGPQFIFQYYEEEERQRGNFPDRFSGHQFPNYSSELNVNALLLGDSALYLCASGQGARGEKLFFGSGTQLSVL.

The chain couples TRBV11-3 to TRBJ2-7; weak D call: TRBD2 (5 bases). CDR1 and CDR2 from the germline V gene are SGHNT and YENEEA. The CDR3 totals 15 residues. V lost 0 bases to trimming and J lost 2 bases, with 11 bases between them. CDR3 sequence (DNA): TGTGCCAGCAGCTTAGAGAGCGGATTGACCTACGAGCAGTACTTC. This codes for CASSLESGLTYEQYF.

This clone has more than one count but fewer than ten. The V call is TRBV5-1, the J call TRBJ1-6; D unclear. The germline V and J ends were trimmed by 0 bases and 5 bases, with 12 bases remaining between them. From germline, CDR1 is SGHRS and CDR2 YFSETQ. The CDR3 has 16 amino acids. This CDR3 reads CASSLAGGGDNSPLHF. In DNA form, the CDR3 reads TGCGCCAGCAGCTTGGCCGGAGGCGGGGATAATTCACCCCTCCACTTT.

This clone was counted a single time. This chain connects TRBV6-2 or TRBV6-3 to TRBJ2-3; 9 nucleotides line up with TRBD1. This CDR3 is built from 12 residues. Germline V gives CDR1 MNHEY, CDR2 SVGEGT. Unmatched junction bases numbered 6, after V lost 5 bases and J lost 12 bases. CDR3 region: CASSQPGQGQYF. The CDR3 region has the DNA TGTGCCAGCAGTCAACCGGGACAGGGTCAGTATTTT.

The rearrangement links TRBV5-1 to TRBJ2-5; D may be TRBD2 (5 bases). V was clipped by 2 bases and J by 5 bases, with 16 bases between them. This CDR3 is 15 amino acids long. Germline V gene lookup returns CDR1 SGHRS and CDR2 YFSETQ. The chain's CDR3 is CASSFLLGGQETQYF. DNA of the CDR3: TGCGCCAGCAGCTTCCTACTAGGAGGCCAGGAGACCCAGTACTTC.

In regard to this clone: This sample includes further DNA sequences coding for the same CDR3. The rearrangement joins TRBV28 to TRBJ2-7; 8 bases align to TRBD1. Germline values: CDR1 MDHEN, CDR2 SYDVKM. The CDR3 length is 14 residues. V trimming: 2 bases; J trimming: 4 bases; junction bases outside the gene matches: 4. The CDR3 coding sequence is TGTGCCAGCAGTTTACCAGGGGGCCGATACGAGCAGTACTTC. As protein: CASSLPGGRYEQYF.

The gene calls are TRBV28 and TRBJ1-1; no reliable D call. CDR1 and CDR2 from the germline V gene are MDHEN and SYDVKM. CDR3 size: 15 residues. Between the trimmed V and J ends, which lost 2 bases and 4 bases, there was a span of 14 bases. CDR3 in DNA: TGTGCCAGCAGTTTAATGGTCCCCGGACTCACTGAAGCTTTCTTT. Translated: CASSLMVPGLTEAFF.

With respect to this clone: The same CDR3 also results from other DNA sequences found in this sample. The V call is TRBV28, the J call TRBJ2-7; TRBD1 aligns across 11 bases. V was clipped by 6 bases and J by 2 bases; unmatched bases: 6. The length of the CDR3 is 15 residues. Germline CDR1 is MDHEN and CDR2 is SYDVKM. DNA for the CDR3: TGTGCCAGCAGCCCCCCGGGACAGGGGGCCTACGAGCAGTACTTC. Translation gives CASSPPGQGAYEQYF.

The chain recombines TRBV7-2 with TRBJ2-1, with D unclear. The CDR3 extends over 14 amino acids. From germline, CDR1 is SGHTA and CDR2 FQGNSA. V lost 1 base to trimming and J lost 4 bases, with 8 bases between them. The DNA of the CDR3 is TGTGCCAGCAGCTTAGGCGGCAAGTACAATGAGCAGTTCTTC. It yields the protein CASSLGGKYNEQFF.

The chain recombines TRBV27 with TRBJ2-1; TRBD1 matches at 8 bases. Germline loops: CDR1 MNHEY, CDR2 SMNVEV (reference sequence). V was clipped by 5 bases and J by 2 bases; unmatched bases: 2. The CDR3 has 14 amino acids. CDR3 nucleotides: TGTGCCAGCAGTCGACAGGGGCCCTACAATGAGCAGTTCTTC. This encodes CASSRQGPYNEQFF.

This chain joins TRBV6-5 and TRBJ1-1; D is possibly TRBD1 (6 bases). Germline V lookup: CDR1 MNHEY, CDR2 SVGAGI. The germline V and J ends were trimmed by 4 bases and 4 bases, with 19 bases remaining between them. This CDR3 is 16 amino acids long. The CDR3 here is CASSFGGGLAGTEAFF. CDR3 in DNA: TGTGCCAGCAGTTTTGGGGGCGGATTGGCGGGCACTGAAGCTTTCTTT.

The chain links TRBV6-2 or TRBV6-3 to TRBJ2-7; 14 bases map to TRBD2. There are 16 residues in the CDR3. V trimming: 6 bases; J trimming: 4 bases; junction bases outside the gene matches: 8. Germline-derived CDR1 and CDR2 are MNHEY and SVGEGT. CDR3 amino acids: CASSSSGTSGSYEQYF. The CDR3, as DNA: TGTGCCAGCAGCTCGAGCGGGACTAGCGGGAGTTACGAGCAGTACTTC.

This clone was observed once. The chain is built from TRBV7-2 and TRBJ2-7; 10 positions match TRBD2. J was trimmed by 3 bases and V by 5 bases; bases with no gene match: 7. The CDR3 runs to 15 residues. The germline V gene has CDR1 SGHTA and CDR2 FQGNSA. CDR3 bases: TGTGCCAGCAGCCTCACTAGCGGGGTGAACTACGAGCAGTACTTC. This codes for CASSLTSGVNYEQYF.

This clone was counted a single time. This chain links TRBV5-1 with TRBJ1-4; the D is unclear. The V gene's germline CDR1 is SGHRS and CDR2 YFSETQ. There are 14 residues in the CDR3. V was shortened by 0 bases and J by 8 bases, with 11 bases between the two germline ends. CDR3 in DNA: TGCGCCAGCAGCTTGGGGTCTGCGGGAGAAAAACTGTTTTTT. Translated, it gives CASSLGSAGEKLFF.

CDR3 bases: TGCGCCAGCAGCCAAGCTGAGTTTTCAGGGGGCTCCTCTGCAACTAATGAAAAACTGTTTTTT. Amino acid sequence: CASSQAEFSGGSSATNEKLFF. The chain uses TRBV4-3 and TRBJ1-4; 8 bases fit TRBD1. V was clipped by 1 base and J by 0 bases; unmatched bases: 16. Germline lookup yields CDR1 LGHNA and CDR2 YSLEER. This CDR3 comprises 21 residues.

V gene TRBV4-3 combines with J gene TRBJ1-3, with D unresolved. Trimming cost V 0 bases and J 8 bases, with 17 bases left between them. The CDR3 length is 16 residues. The V gene's germline CDR1 is LGHNA and CDR2 YSLEER. The CDR3 loop reads CASSQDAGTWQDTIYF. The CDR3, as DNA: TGCGCCAGCAGCCAAGATGCAGGCACCTGGCAGGACACCATATATTTT.

The chain links TRBV19 to TRBJ1-1; D call uncertain. Germline V lookup: CDR1 LNHDA, CDR2 SQIVND (reference sequence). The CDR3 loop spans 13 amino acids. V lost 2 bases and J lost 3, with 7 bases in between. This CDR3 is CASSIRGDTEAFF. The CDR3 bases are TGTGCCAGTAGTATACGGGGAGACACTGAAGCTTTCTTT.

The chain carries TRBV27 and TRBJ1-1; TRBD1 matches 7 bases. In germline, CDR1 is MNHEY, CDR2 SMNVEV (reference sequence). The ends lost 5 bases at V and 0 bases at J; junction bases unmatched: 6. There are 15 residues in the CDR3. CDR3 nucleotides: TGTGCCAGCAGTCCAAGACAGGGTTTGAACACTGAAGCTTTCTTT. This gives the protein CASSPRQGLNTEAFF.

This chain uses TRBV28 with TRBJ1-2, with D maybe TRBD1 (5 bases). The CDR3 totals 15 residues. CDR1 is MDHEN and CDR2 is SYDVKM in the germline V gene. V was shortened by 7 bases and J by 5 bases, with 20 bases between the two germline ends. The CDR3 loop reads CASTPEGRGGYGYTF. The CDR3 DNA sequence: TGTGCCAGCACTCCGGAGGGGCGGGGTGGTTATGGCTACACCTTC.

There are many counts of this clone. This chain uses TRBV30 with TRBJ2-2, with 10 bases lining up with TRBD2. Looked up from germline, CDR1 is GTSNPN and CDR2 is SVGIG (reference sequence). After removal of 4 bases from V and 6 bases from J, the junction contained 8 bases not matched to a gene. This CDR3 region has 15 residues. This CDR3 is CAWTFGTSESGELFF. DNA for the CDR3: TGTGCCTGGACTTTCGGGACTAGCGAATCCGGGGAGCTGTTTTTT.

As to this clone: At the DNA level, this CDR3 is encoded by other sequences in the same sample as well. V usage is TRBV19 and J usage is TRBJ2-3; 8 positions match TRBD1. Germline CDR1 reads LNHDA; CDR2 reads SQIVND (reference sequence). With 9 bases clipped from V and 0 bases from J, the junction kept 2 bases outside the gene matches. The CDR3 length is 13 residues. CDR3 residues: CASRDRSTDTQYF. The CDR3 region has the DNA TGTGCCAGCCGGGACAGGAGCACAGATACGCAGTATTTT.

In this sample, this clone turned up once. The chain carries TRBV6-2 or TRBV6-3 and TRBJ2-7; 9 bases agree with TRBD2. The CDR3 runs 16 residues. V was clipped by 4 bases and J by 3 bases; unmatched bases: 10. Germline CDR1 reads MNHEY; CDR2 reads SVGEGT. This chain's CDR3 is CASSSPAGGWIYEQYF. In DNA form, the CDR3 reads TGTGCCAGCAGTTCCCCAGCGGGGGGTTGGATCTACGAGCAGTACTTC.

Worth noting for this clone: Additional DNA sequences in this sample encode the identical CDR3. V is TRBV6-2 or TRBV6-3 and J is TRBJ2-5; a weak D match, TRBD2 (7 bases). Germline V CDR1 and CDR2: MNHEY, SVGEGT. With 2 bases removed from V and 4 bases from J, the gap between germline ends came to 11 bases. This CDR3 spans 14 amino acids. CDR3 region: CASSYGGAGETQYF. The CDR3, as DNA: TGTGCCAGCAGTTACGGGGGGGCTGGAGAGACCCAGTACTTC.